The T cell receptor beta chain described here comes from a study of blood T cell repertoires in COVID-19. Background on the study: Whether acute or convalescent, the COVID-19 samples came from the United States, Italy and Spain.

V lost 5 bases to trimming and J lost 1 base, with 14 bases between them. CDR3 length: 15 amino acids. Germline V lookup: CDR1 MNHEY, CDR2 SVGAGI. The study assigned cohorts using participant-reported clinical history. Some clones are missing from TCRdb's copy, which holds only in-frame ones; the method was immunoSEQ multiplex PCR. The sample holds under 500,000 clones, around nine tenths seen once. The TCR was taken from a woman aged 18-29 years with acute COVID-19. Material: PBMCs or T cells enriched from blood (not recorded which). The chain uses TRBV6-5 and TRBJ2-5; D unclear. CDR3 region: CASSKLMTLQETQYF. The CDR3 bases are TGTGCCAGCAGTAAGCTAATGACTCTCCAAGAGACCCAGTACTTC.